The clone carrying this TCR beta chain was counted ten times or more. Its target is unknown. MiXCR, applied by TCRdb to the reads, yields one record per CDR3 protein. The data hold hundreds of thousands of distinct CDR3 sequences, with 33% observed a single time. This sample was taken from a study of T cell repertoires in cytomegalovirus infection. Germline V CDR1 and CDR2: SGHVS, FQNEAQ. The CDR3 covers 13 residues. J lost 6 bases, V lost 5 bases, and 4 bases had no gene match. The sequence derives from a human donor in good health (CMV status not recorded). Some clones in this sample may be carry-over from other donors' samples. The J gene is TRBJ1-2, the V gene TRBV7-8; 9 positions agree with TRBD1. Sequenced here: cultured PBMCs, sampled from culture after CMV antigen stimulation. The CDR3 protein is CASSVQGADGYTF. The CDR3 DNA reads as TGTGCCAGCAGCGTACAGGGGGCGGATGGCTACACCTTC.